Below, 19 T cell receptor beta chains from the same sample are listed, as sequenced in a study of blood T cell repertoires in COVID-19. This table comes from immunoSEQ multiplex PCR, and its TCRdb copy is limited to in-frame clones, with some not included. The table has some 94,000 clones, around 72% seen once. What was sequenced was peripheral blood. These receptors came from a woman aged 60 to 75 in a cohort sampled during active or convalescent COVID-19.

V and J are TRBV7-2 and TRBJ1-2; D unresolved. The CDR3 runs to 14 residues. Germline values: CDR1 SGHTA, CDR2 FQGNSA. The V end was cut by 1 base, the J end by 2 bases, with 8 bases between. The DNA of the CDR3 is TGTGCCAGCAGCTTAGGGTCCGAGAACTATGGCTACACCTTC. Protein sequence: CASSLGSENYGYTF.

This clone appeared once. The genes are TRBV7-3 and TRBJ2-2; weak D call: TRBD1 (5 bases). V was cut by 5 bases and J by 7 bases, with 17 bases left in between. This CDR3 contains 15 residues. Germline CDR1 SGHTA, CDR2 FQGTGA. CDR3 DNA sequence: TGTGCCAGCAGCCCCCAGGCAGGGAAAGGCGGGGAGCTGTTTTTT. As protein: CASSPQAGKGGELFF.

The gene calls are TRBV5-8 and TRBJ1-1, with 8 bases that match TRBD1. There are 16 residues in the CDR3. Germline trimming cut 3 bases from V and 2 bases from J; bases unmatched to any gene: 9. The germline V gene has CDR1 SGHTS and CDR2 YDEGEE. The DNA for the CDR3 is TGTGCCAGCAGCTCAACTTGGACAGGGAGCAACACTGAAGCTTTCTTT. Translation gives CASSSTWTGSNTEAFF.

The CDR3 loop is CASSFSAKGLNNSPLHF. In DNA, the CDR3 is TGTGCCAGCAGCTTTAGCGCAAAGGGACTGAATAATTCACCCCTCCACTTT. This chain joins TRBV5-6 and TRBJ1-6; a possible D gene is TRBD1 (5 bases). Between the trimmed V and J ends, which lost 2 bases and 5 bases, there was a span of 17 bases. Germline CDR1 and CDR2: SGHDT and YYEEEE. The CDR3 totals 17 residues.

This chain connects TRBV5-6 to TRBJ2-7, with 8 bases matching TRBD1. CDR1 is SGHDT and CDR2 is YYEEEE in the germline V gene. The CDR3 totals 14 residues. Trimming removed 0 bases from V and 6 bases from J; junction bases left unmatched: 5. The CDR3 loop reads CASSLVQGAVEQYF. The CDR3 DNA sequence: TGTGCCAGCAGCTTGGTGCAGGGGGCTGTCGAGCAGTACTTC.

J is TRBJ2-5 and V is TRBV5-1; weak D call: TRBD1 (5 bases). The CDR3 length is 15 residues. Germline V CDR1 and CDR2: SGHRS, YFSETQ. Trimming removed 0 bases from V and 1 base from J, with 10 bases in between. The CDR3 DNA reads TGCGCCAGCAGCTTGGCTATGGGGCGCCAAGAGACCCAGTACTTC. Protein product: CASSLAMGRQETQYF. Full variable domain (outside the CDR3, taken from reference TRBV5-1 and TRBJ2-5): KAGVTQTPRYLIKTRGQQVTLSCSPISGHRSVSWYQQTPGQGLQFLFEYFSETQRNKGNFPGRFSGRQFSNSRSEMNVSTLELGDSALYLCASSLAMGRQETQYFGPGTRLLVL.

The V call is TRBV15, the J call TRBJ1-4; 7 bases fit TRBD1. Germline CDR1 LNHNV, CDR2 YYDKDF (reference sequence). V shed 3 bases, J shed 7 bases, and the junction held 5 bases outside the gene matches. This CDR3 has 14 amino acids. CDR3 nucleotide sequence: TGTGCCACCAGCAGCTCAGACAGGGCTGAAAAACTGTTTTTT. Its protein is CATSSSDRAEKLFF.

This clone was seen a handful of times. V usage is TRBV18 and J usage is TRBJ1-5, with D perhaps TRBD1 (5 bases). Trimming took off 6 bases at V and 0 bases at J, with 9 bases between the two ends. CDR3 length equals 14 residues. CDR1 and CDR2 (germline): KGHSH, LQKENI. The CDR3, as DNA: TGTGCCAGCTCCGCAGACAGTAGCAATCAGCCCCAGCATTTT. It is translated as CASSADSSNQPQHF.

This chain links TRBV4-1 with TRBJ1-5; a weak D match, TRBD1 (5 bases). The germline CDR1 and CDR2 sequences are MGHRA and YSYEKL. The CDR3 spans 13 residues. The V end lost 0 bases, the J end lost 6 bases, and 6 bases lay between the germline ends. The CDR3 protein is CASSQDRVQPQHF. In DNA, the CDR3 is TGCGCCAGCAGCCAAGACAGGGTTCAGCCCCAGCATTTT.

The CDR3 loop reads CAIRKTGGKTEAFF. Here the CDR3 DNA reads TGTGCCATCAGAAAGACAGGGGGTAAAACTGAAGCTTTCTTT. The rearrangement links TRBV10-3 to TRBJ1-1, with TRBD1 matching over 9 bases. The CDR3 totals 14 residues. Germline CDR1 is ENHRY and CDR2 is SYGVKD. Unmatched junction bases numbered 7, after V lost 6 bases and J lost 5 bases.

A single count supports this clone. The V and J genes are TRBV2 and TRBJ1-1, with TRBD1 identical over 11 bases. The V gene end was trimmed by 5 bases and the J gene end by 1 base; junction bases not matched to a gene: 6. CDR1 is SNHLY and CDR2 is FYNNEI in the germline V gene. This CDR3 has 16 residues. The CDR3 loop reads CASSTRDRGENTEAFF. In DNA, the CDR3 is TGTGCCAGCAGTACCCGGGACAGGGGGGAGAACACTGAAGCTTTCTTT.

The chain joins TRBV6-5 to TRBJ2-7; D possibly corresponds to TRBD1 (5 bases). V dropped 8 bases and J dropped 3 bases, with 14 bases sitting between them. In germline, CDR1 is MNHEY, CDR2 SVGAGI. The CDR3 totals 13 residues. For the CDR3, the DNA is TGTGCCAGCTCAAGGGTAGGGGACTACGAGCAGTACTTC. This gives the protein CASSRVGDYEQYF.

V and J are TRBV5-6 and TRBJ2-2, with a weak D call TRBD2 (6 bases). The CDR3 runs to 15 residues. The V gene's germline CDR1 is SGHDT and CDR2 YYEEEE. Trimming shortened V by 5 bases and J by 1 base, and 12 bases separated the two germline ends. The CDR3 DNA reads TGTGCCAGCAGTCGACTAGGAGGGAACACCGGGGAGCTGTTTTTT. Translation gives CASSRLGGNTGELFF.

The genes are TRBV7-3 and TRBJ1-2; 9 bases match TRBD1. Germline-derived CDR1 and CDR2 are SGHTA and FQGTGA. The V gene end was trimmed by 5 bases and the J gene end by 2 bases; junction bases not matched to a gene: 3. There are 14 residues in the CDR3. The CDR3 loop reads CASSRDRGNYGYTF. The CDR3 bases are TGTGCCAGCAGCAGAGACAGGGGGAACTATGGCTACACCTTC.

This sequence joins TRBV12-2 and TRBJ2-3; TRBD1, the D gene given by the table, was not confirmed from the DNA. TRBV12-2 is assigned pseudogene status. The length of the CDR3 is 18 residues. CDR3 DNA: TGTGCAAGTCGCTTAGGGTGCCAGGGCGGTTCTTGGACAGATACGCAGTATTTT. Encoded protein: CASRLGCQGGSWTDTQYF.

V gene TRBV7-3 combines with J gene TRBJ2-5, with TRBD2 matching over 16 bases. V shed 5 bases, J shed 5 bases, and the junction held 8 bases outside the gene matches. Germline-derived CDR1 and CDR2 are SGHTA and FQGTGA. This CDR3 comprises 17 residues. In nucleotides, the CDR3 is TGTGCCAGCAGCCCAATGGGACTAGCGGGGGGGCTGGAGACCCAGTACTTC. Protein: CASSPMGLAGGLETQYF.

The J gene is TRBJ2-1, the V gene TRBV9; 12 bases fit TRBD1. The CDR3 is 15 residues long. CDR1 SGDLS and CDR2 YYNGEE come from the germline V gene. With 0 bases clipped from V and 7 bases from J, the junction kept 2 bases outside the gene matches. The CDR3 sequence: CASSVAGQGANEQFF. The CDR3 nucleotides read TGTGCCAGCAGCGTAGCGGGACAGGGGGCTAATGAGCAGTTCTTC.

J is TRBJ2-2 and V is TRBV21-1; the D call in the table, TRBD2, was not verified against the DNA. TRBV21-1 is flagged as a pseudogene. The CDR3 loop spans 19 amino acids. The DNA for the CDR3 is TGTGCCAGCAGCAAACCGGGACTAGCGGGGGGGAGGAACACCGGGGAGCTGTTTTTT. This encodes CASSKPGLAGGRNTGELFF.

J is TRBJ2-3 and V is TRBV14; D uncertain. CDR1 is SGHDN and CDR2 is FVKESK in the germline V gene. The CDR3 contains 14 residues. Trimming stripped 6 bases from V and 2 bases from J, with 12 bases between. The CDR3 sequence: CASSPTHPTDTQYF. The DNA of the CDR3 is TGTGCCAGCAGTCCGACTCACCCCACAGATACGCAGTATTTT.